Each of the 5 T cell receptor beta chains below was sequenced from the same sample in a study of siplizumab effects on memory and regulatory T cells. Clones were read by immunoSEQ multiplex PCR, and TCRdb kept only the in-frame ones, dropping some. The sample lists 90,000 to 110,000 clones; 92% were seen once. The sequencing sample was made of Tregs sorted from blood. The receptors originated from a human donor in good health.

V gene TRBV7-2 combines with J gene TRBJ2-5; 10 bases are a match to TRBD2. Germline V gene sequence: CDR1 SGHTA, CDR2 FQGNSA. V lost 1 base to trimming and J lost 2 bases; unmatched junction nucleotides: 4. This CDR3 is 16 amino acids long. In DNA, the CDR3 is TGTGCCAGCAGCTTAGGGTTAGCGGGGGGACAAGAGACCCAGTACTTC. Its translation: CASSLGLAGGQETQYF.

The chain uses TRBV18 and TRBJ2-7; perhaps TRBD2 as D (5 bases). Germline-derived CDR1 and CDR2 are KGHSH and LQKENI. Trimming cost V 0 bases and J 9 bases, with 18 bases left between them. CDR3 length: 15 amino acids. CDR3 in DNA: TGTGCCAGCTCACCACCGTATCACACGGCGGGTGGGCAGTACTTC. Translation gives CASSPPYHTAGGQYF.

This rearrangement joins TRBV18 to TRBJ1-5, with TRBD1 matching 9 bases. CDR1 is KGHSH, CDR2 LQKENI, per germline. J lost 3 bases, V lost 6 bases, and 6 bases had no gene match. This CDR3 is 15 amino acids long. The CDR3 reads CASSPGTGPNQPQHF. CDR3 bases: TGTGCCAGCTCCCCCGGGACAGGGCCCAATCAGCCCCAGCATTTT.

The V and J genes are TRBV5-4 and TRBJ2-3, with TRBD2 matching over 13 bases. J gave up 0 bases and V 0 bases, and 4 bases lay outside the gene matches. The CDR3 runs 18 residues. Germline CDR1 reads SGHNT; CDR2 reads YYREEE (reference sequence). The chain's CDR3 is CASSLGMGLAGSTDTQYF. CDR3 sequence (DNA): TGTGCCAGCAGCTTGGGGATGGGACTAGCGGGGAGCACAGATACGCAGTATTTT.

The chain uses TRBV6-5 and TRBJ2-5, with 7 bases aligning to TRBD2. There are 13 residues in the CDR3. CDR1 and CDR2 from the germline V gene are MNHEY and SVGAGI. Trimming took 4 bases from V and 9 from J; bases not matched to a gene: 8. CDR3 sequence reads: CASSSPGRGAQYF. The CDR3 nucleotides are TGTGCCAGCAGTTCCCCGGGACGGGGGGCCCAGTACTTC.